This T cell receptor (beta chain) was recorded in a study of T cells in Graves' hyperthyroidism and ophthalmopathy. About this clonotype itself: Its antigen remains unknown.

Regions amplified from RNA transcripts were the TCR beta CDR3 regions. In the first-round RT-PCR of the TCR CDR3, the HTBI primer set was used. MiXCR, applied by TCRdb to the multiplex PCR reads, yields one record per CDR3 protein. The sample has about 400,000 distinct CDR3 sequences, approximately 14% seen once. Graves' hyperthyroidism was deemed stable given no ophthalmopathy progression within 18 months. Participants, patients aged 18 to 65, had newly diagnosed hyperthyroidism with a duration under 2 months. Clinical symptoms, serum thyroxine and TRAb, thyroid ultrasound and orbital computed tomography together formed the diagnostic basis. Regarding the study as a whole: The model identified upcoming ophthalmopathy a median 6.5 months ahead of onset.

This receptor was taken from a woman aged 18-30 years with Graves' hyperthyroidism. Sequenced sample: blood.

The CDR3, as DNA: TGTGCCACCAGCAGAGGCGGCTGGCTAAACTATGGCTACACCTTC. Its protein is CATSRGGWLNYGYTF. V is TRBV15 and J is TRBJ1-2; no definite D call. The CDR3 loop spans 15 amino acids. The V end lost 1 base, the J end lost 2 bases, and 11 bases lay between the germline ends. Germline loops: CDR1 LNHNV, CDR2 YYDKDF (reference sequence).